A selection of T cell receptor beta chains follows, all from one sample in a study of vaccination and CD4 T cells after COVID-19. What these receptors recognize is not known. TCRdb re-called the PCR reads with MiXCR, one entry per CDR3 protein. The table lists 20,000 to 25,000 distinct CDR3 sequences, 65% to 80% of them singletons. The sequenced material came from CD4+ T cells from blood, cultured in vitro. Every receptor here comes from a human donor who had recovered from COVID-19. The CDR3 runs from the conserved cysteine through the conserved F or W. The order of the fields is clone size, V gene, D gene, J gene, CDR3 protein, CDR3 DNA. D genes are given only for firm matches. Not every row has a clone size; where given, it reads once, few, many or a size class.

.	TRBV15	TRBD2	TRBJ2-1	CATSPSGRSSNVEQFF	TGTGCCACCAGCCCAAGCGGGAGGAGTTCGAATGTCGAGCAGTTCTTC
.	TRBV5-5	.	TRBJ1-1	CASSLGTRNTEAFF	TGCGCCAGCAGCCTAGGAACACGAAACACTGAAGCTTTCTTT
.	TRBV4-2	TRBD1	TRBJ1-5	CASSQALGTGFGNQPQHF	TGTGCCAGCAGCCAGGCATTAGGGACAGGGTTTGGCAATCAGCCCCAGCATTTT
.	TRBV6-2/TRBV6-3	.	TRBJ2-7	CASRPEWEEQYF	TGTGCCAGCAGACCCGAGTGGGAAGAGCAGTACTTC
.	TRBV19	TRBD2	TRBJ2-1	CASSAGTSGYNEQFF	TGTGCCAGTAGCGCCGGGACTAGCGGTTACAATGAGCAGTTCTTC
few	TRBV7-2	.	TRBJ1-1	CASSRQENTEAFF	TGTGCCAGCAGCCGACAGGAGAACACTGAAGCTTTCTTT
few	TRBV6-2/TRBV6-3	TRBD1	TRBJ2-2	CASKQGATGELFF	TGTGCCAGCAAACAGGGGGCCACCGGGGAGCTGTTTTTT
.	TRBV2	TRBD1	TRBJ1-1	CASRSRQGGTWAFF	TGTGCCAGCAGGTCCCGACAGGGTGGAACATGGGCTTTCTTT
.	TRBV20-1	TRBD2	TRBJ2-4	CSARVTSGTHIQYF	TGCAGTGCTAGAGTGACTAGCGGGACACACATTCAGTACTTC
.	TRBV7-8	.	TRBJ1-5	CASSLGSDNQPQHF	TGTGCCAGCAGCTTAGGCAGTGACAATCAGCCCCAGCATTTT
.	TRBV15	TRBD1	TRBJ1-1	CATSRVALGGQTEAFF	TGTGCCACCAGCAGAGTCGCCTTAGGGGGACAGACTGAAGCTTTCTTT
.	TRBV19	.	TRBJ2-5	CASSGGGPMKTQYF	TGTGCCAGTAGCGGAGGGGGCCCAATGAAGACCCAGTACTTC
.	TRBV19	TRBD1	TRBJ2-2	CASTTGVTGELFF	TGTGCCAGTACGACAGGGGTCACCGGGGAGCTGTTTTTT
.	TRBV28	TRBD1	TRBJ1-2	CASSHRGLSYGYTF	TGTGCCAGCAGTCACAGGGGGCTAAGCTATGGCTACACCTTC
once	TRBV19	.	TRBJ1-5	CASSARGSGNQPQHF	TGTGCCAGTAGTGCTAGGGGTTCGGGCAATCAGCCCCAGCATTTT
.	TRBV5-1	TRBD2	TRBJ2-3	CASSLTSGGWDTQYF	TGCGCCAGCAGCTTGACTAGCGGGGGGTGGGATACGCAGTATTTT
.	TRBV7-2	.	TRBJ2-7	CASSLAWTSNEQYF	TGTGCCAGCAGCTTAGCGTGGACTTCCAACGAGCAGTACTTC
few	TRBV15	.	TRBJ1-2	CATSRHSGNYGYTF	TGTGCCACCAGCAGACATTCAGGGAACTATGGCTACACCTTC
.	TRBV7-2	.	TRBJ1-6	CASSFLDGRNSPLHF	TGTGCCAGCAGCTTTTTGGACGGGAGGAATTCACCCCTCCACTTT
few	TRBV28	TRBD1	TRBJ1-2	CASTYGDSAYGYTF	TGTGCCAGCACCTACGGGGACAGCGCCTATGGCTACACCTTC
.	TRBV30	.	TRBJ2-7	CAWSIVTGHEQYF	TGTGCCTGGTCTATTGTAACAGGGCACGAGCAGTACTTC
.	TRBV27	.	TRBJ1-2	CASSFKGNYGYTF	TGTGCCAGCAGTTTTAAGGGGAACTATGGCTACACCTTC
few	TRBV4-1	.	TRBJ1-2	CASSQGKGTAYGYTF	TGCGCCAGCAGCCAGGGGAAGGGGACGGCCTATGGCTACACCTTC
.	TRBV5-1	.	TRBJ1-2	CASSSPGPGNYGYTF	TGCGCCAGCAGCTCCCCCGGGCCGGGGAACTATGGCTACACCTTC
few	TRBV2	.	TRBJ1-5	CASSGKLNQPQHF	TGTGCCAGCAGTGGGAAGTTAAATCAGCCCCAGCATTTT
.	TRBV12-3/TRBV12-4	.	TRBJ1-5	CASSLRGDQPQHF	TGTGCCAGCAGTTTACGGGGAGATCAGCCCCAGCATTTT
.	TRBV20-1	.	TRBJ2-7	CSASSPGSPSYEQYF	TGCAGTGCTAGCTCTCCCGGTTCGCCCTCCTACGAGCAGTACTTC
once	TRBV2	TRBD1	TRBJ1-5	CASSAGTVINQPQHF	TGTGCCAGCAGTGCCGGGACAGTGATCAATCAGCCCCAGCATTTT
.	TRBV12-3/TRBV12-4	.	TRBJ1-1	CASDPGAEAFF	TGTGCCAGCGATCCAGGGGCTGAAGCTTTCTTT
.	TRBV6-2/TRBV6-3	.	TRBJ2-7	CASGAGVERSYEQYF	TGTGCCAGCGGAGCCGGGGTAGAGCGCTCCTACGAGCAGTACTTC
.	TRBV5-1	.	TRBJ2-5	CASRRGLQETQYF	TGCGCCAGCAGGAGGGGCCTCCAAGAGACCCAGTACTTC
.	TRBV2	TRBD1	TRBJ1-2	CASSEARQGASGYTF	TGTGCCAGCAGTGAAGCTCGACAGGGGGCTAGTGGCTACACCTTC
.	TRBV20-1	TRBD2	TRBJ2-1	CSARDGGTSGGSYNEQFF	TGCAGTGCTAGAGATGGGGGGACTAGCGGGGGGTCCTACAATGAGCAGTTCTTC
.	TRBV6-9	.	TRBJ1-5	CASSYQDPSNQPQHF	TGTGCCAGCAGTTACCAGGACCCAAGCAATCAGCCCCAGCATTTT
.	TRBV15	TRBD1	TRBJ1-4	CATSGVTGNYEKLFF	TGTGCCACCAGCGGGGTGACAGGGAATTATGAAAAACTGTTTTTT
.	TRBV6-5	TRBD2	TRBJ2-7	CASSYSTLAGYEQYF	TGTGCCAGCAGTTACTCGACGCTAGCGGGCTACGAGCAGTACTTC
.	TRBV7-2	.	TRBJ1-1	CASSVRGVNTEAFF	TGTGCCAGCAGCGTACGGGGGGTGAACACTGAAGCTTTCTTT
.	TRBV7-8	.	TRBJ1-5	CASSLFRDQPQHF	TGTGCCAGCAGCTTATTTCGGGACCAGCCCCAGCATTTT
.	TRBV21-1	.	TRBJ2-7	CASSIGTSGRALYEQYF	TGTGCCAGCAGCATCGGGACTAGCGGGAGGGCCTTATACGAGCAGTACTTC
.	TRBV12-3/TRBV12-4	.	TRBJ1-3	CASSSLSWGGSGNTIYF	TGTGCCAGCAGTTCCCTGAGCTGGGGGGGTTCCGGAAACACCATATATTTT
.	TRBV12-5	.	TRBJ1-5	CASGLDGNQPQHF	TGTGCTAGTGGTCTGGACGGTAATCAGCCCCAGCATTTT
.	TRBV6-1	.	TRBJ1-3	CASSTQQVYSGNTIYF	TGTGCCAGCAGTACACAACAGGTCTACTCTGGAAACACCATATATTTT
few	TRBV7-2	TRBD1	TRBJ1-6	CASSLKGRGSGSYNSPLHF	TGTGCCAGCAGCTTAAAGGGCAGGGGGTCTGGCTCCTATAATTCACCCCTCCACTTT
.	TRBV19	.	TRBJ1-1	CASSMRLGTEAFF	TGTGCCAGTAGTATGAGGCTGGGCACTGAAGCTTTCTTT
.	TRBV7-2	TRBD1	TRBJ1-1	CASSFGGGTVNTEAFF	TGTGCCAGCAGCTTCGGCGGGGGGACAGTTAACACTGAAGCTTTCTTT
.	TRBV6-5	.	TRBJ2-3	CASSYSGTDGDTQYF	TGTGCCAGCAGTTACTCTGGGACGGATGGAGATACGCAGTATTTT
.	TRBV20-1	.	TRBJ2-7	CSARVSGAGYEQYF	TGCAGTGCTAGAGTCTCCGGAGCGGGCTACGAGCAGTACTTT
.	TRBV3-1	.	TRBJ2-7	CASSQTYYEQYF	TGTGCCAGCAGCCAAACCTACTACGAGCAGTACTTC
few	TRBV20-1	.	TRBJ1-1	CSASRGKNTEAFF	TGCAGTGCTAGTAGGGGAAAGAACACTGAAGCTTTCTTT
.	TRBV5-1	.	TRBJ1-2	CASSPDGEGYTF	TGCGCCAGCAGCCCAGACGGCGAGGGCTACACCTTC
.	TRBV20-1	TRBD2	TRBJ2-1	CSGPSGSGEQFF	TGCAGTGGACCTAGCGGGAGTGGAGAGCAGTTCTTC
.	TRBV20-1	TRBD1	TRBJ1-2	CSASPRTGGTF	TGCAGTGCTTCCCCGAGGACAGGGGGTACCTTC
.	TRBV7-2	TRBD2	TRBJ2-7	CASRERGGRDEQYF	TGTGCCAGCAGAGAGCGGGGGGGTAGGGACGAGCAGTACTTC
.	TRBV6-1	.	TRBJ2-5	CASRIGLQETQYF	TGTGCCAGCAGAATCGGCCTCCAAGAGACCCAGTACTTC
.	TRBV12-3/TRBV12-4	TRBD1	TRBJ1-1	CASRGQGAANTEAFF	TGTGCCAGCAGAGGACAGGGGGCAGCGAACACTGAAGCTTTCTTT
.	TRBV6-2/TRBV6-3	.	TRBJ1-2	CATIRDGQNYGYTF	TGTGCCACCATAAGGGACGGACAGAACTATGGCTACACCTTC
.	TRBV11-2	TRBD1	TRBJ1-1	CASSYSTGGRNTEAFF	TGTGCCAGCAGCTACAGTACAGGGGGCCGGAACACTGAAGCTTTCTTT
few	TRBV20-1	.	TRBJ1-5	CSASKSNQPQHF	TGCAGTGCCAGCAAAAGCAATCAGCCCCAGCATTTT
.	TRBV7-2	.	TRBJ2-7	CASSSWAELGEQYF	TGTGCCAGCAGCTCCTGGGCCGAGCTAGGGGAGCAGTACTTC
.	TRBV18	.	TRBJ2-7	CASSPDPYEQYF	TGTGCCAGCTCACCAGACCCCTACGAGCAGTACTTC